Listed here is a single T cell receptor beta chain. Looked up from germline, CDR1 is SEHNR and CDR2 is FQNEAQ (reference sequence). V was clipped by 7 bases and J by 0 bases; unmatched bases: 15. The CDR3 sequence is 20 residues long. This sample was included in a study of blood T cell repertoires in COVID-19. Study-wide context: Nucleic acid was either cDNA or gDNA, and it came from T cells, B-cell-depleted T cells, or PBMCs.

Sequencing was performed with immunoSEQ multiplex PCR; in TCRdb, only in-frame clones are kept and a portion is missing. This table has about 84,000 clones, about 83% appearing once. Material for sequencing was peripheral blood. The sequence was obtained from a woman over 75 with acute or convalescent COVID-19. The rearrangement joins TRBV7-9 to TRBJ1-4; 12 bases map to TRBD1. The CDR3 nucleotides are TGTGCCAGCACCACCTCCGGGACAGGGGGCCCAAAAGCAACTAATGAAAAACTGTTTTTT. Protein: CASTTSGTGGPKATNEKLFF.